This T cell receptor (beta chain) came from a study of response to subunit inactivated influenza vaccine. Whole-study results and caveats: The authors put forward the suggestion that each seasonal influenza vaccination may bring in only a limited number of new T cells.

MiXCR was run by TCRdb on the RT-PCR reads, yielding one entry per CDR3 protein. Of 600,000 to 850,000 distinct CDR3 sequences listed, approximately 14% are singletons. CDR3 size: 16 residues. With 5 bases clipped from V and 3 bases from J, the junction kept 11 bases outside the gene matches. This clonotype was detected a few times. The antigen is unknown. Sequenced here: PBMCs from blood, sampled about 14 days before vaccination. This clonotype was obtained from a man between 50 and 59 years old who received an inactivated influenza vaccine. The V gene is TRBV12-3 or TRBV12-4, the J gene TRBJ2-3, with 7 bases that match TRBD1. CDR3 coding DNA: TGTGCCAGCAGTCCCCTCTTGACAGGGCATACAGATACGCAGTATTTT. As protein: CASSPLLTGHTDTQYF.